This entry concerns a single T cell receptor beta chain. This clonotype was seen only a few times. Which antigen it targets is not known. No qualities accompany the bases; no much larger clone lies one base away. The data were taken from a study of patients and donors after allogeneic stem cell transplantation (dated by TCRdb to 2018 to 2021). Relative to germline, V is 2 bases shorter and J is 2 bases shorter, with 11 bases between their ends. The CDR3 starts with the cysteine, ends with the phenylalanine, and has 14 residues. Left in the record is the CDR3 DNA by itself, 42 bases read in frame from the first base. CDR1 DFQATT and CDR2 SNEGSKA were looked up in the germline V gene (reference sequence). Library prep was done by RT-PCR. Sequenced on a NextSeq 550. TCRdb passed the public sequencing reads through fastp at Q25 and MiXCR, retaining productive beta sequences. Records with the same CDR3 protein are collapsed into one entry carrying the most frequent genes and DNA. For this sample there are roughly 200,000 distinct CDR3 sequences; around 40% appear just once. The leading ten clones occupy roughly 12% of the sample.

The sample consisted of blood, either unsorted or a sorted T cell fraction (not recorded which). The chain is encoded by TRBV20-1 joined to TRBJ2-3; there is no confident call for the D gene. The TCR sequence derives from a human donor who was either an allogeneic HSCT recipient or a stem cell or donor lymphocyte infusion donor (not recorded which). It is not recorded whose cells these are; they may come from a transplant donor. DNA sequence: TGCAGTGCTAGAAGGACCCTCCCCACAGATACGCAGTATTTT. Its translation reads: CSARRTLPTDTQYF.